A single sample is the source of the 11 T cell receptor beta chains below, sequenced in a study of cytotoxic CD8 clonotypes in ibrutinib-treated CLL. Clones were sequenced by immunoSEQ multiplex PCR, and TCRdb holds only the in-frame ones, with some missing. The sample yields 150,000 or so clones, approximately 83% seen once. Material: PBMCs, obtained after 24 months of ibrutinib treatment. The source is a human donor with chronic lymphocytic leukemia.

The V gene is TRBV7-9, the J gene TRBJ1-1; 12 positions agree with TRBD1. The germline V gene has CDR1 SEHNR and CDR2 FQNEAQ (reference sequence). Losses at the gene ends were 4 bases for V and 2 bases for J; bases not matched to a gene: 8. The CDR3 runs to 17 residues. CDR3 coding DNA: TGTGCCAGCAGCTACCAGCCGGGACAGGGGGCAAACACTGAAGCTTTCTTT. This codes for CASSYQPGQGANTEAFF. Full variable domain (missing parts from reference TRBV7-9 and TRBJ1-1): DTGVSQNPRHKITKRGQNVTFRCDPISEHNRLYWYRQTLGQGPEFLTYFQNEAQLEKSRLLSDRFSAERPKGSFSTLEIQRTEQGDSAMYLCASSYQPGQGANTEAFFGQGTRLTVV.

This chain links TRBV28 with TRBJ2-5; weak D call: TRBD1 (6 bases). Germline V gene lookup returns CDR1 MDHEN and CDR2 SYDVKM. The length of the CDR3 is 14 residues. V was cut by 3 bases and J by 3 bases, with 11 bases left in between. CDR3 amino acids: CASSFLDRKETQYF. CDR3 nucleotide sequence: TGTGCCAGCAGTTTCTTGGACAGAAAAGAGACCCAGTACTTC.

The V call is TRBV5-5, the J call TRBJ2-7, with 8 bases that match TRBD1. The CDR3 sequence is 16 residues long. After removal of 6 bases from V and 1 base from J, the junction contained 12 bases not matched to a gene. Germline CDR1 SGHKS, CDR2 YYEKEE (reference sequence). The CDR3 is CASILTAGTGSYEQYF. CDR3 nucleotides: TGTGCCAGCATCCTGACTGCCGGGACAGGATCCTACGAGCAGTACTTC. The variable domain in full, with the rest retrieved from reference TRBV5-5 and TRBJ2-7, is DAGVTQSPTHLIKTRGQQVTLRCSPISGHKSVSWYQQVLGQGPQFIFQYYEKEERGRGNFPDRFSARQFPNYSSELNVNALLLGDSALYLCASILTAGTGSYEQYFGPGTRLTVT.

The chain joins TRBV7-8 to TRBJ1-2, with D maybe TRBD1 (5 bases). Trimming took off 1 base at V and 4 bases at J, with 7 bases between the two ends. Germline CDR1 is SGHVS and CDR2 is FQNEAQ. The length of the CDR3 is 13 residues. CDR3 nucleotide sequence: TGTGCCAGCAGCTTAGTGGGGGGCTATGGCTACACCTTC. This codes for CASSLVGGYGYTF. Complete variable domain (other parts from reference TRBV7-8 and TRBJ1-2): GAGVSQSPRYKVAKRGQDVALRCDPISGHVSLFWYQQALGQGPEFLTYFQNEAQLDKSGLPSDRFFAERPEGSVSTLKIQRTQQEDSAVYLCASSLVGGYGYTFGSGTRLTVV.

This chain links TRBV28 with TRBJ2-1; a possible D gene is TRBD2 (5 bases). CDR3 length: 15 residues. The ends were cut back, 5 bases at V and 0 bases at J, with 11 bases in the middle. CDR1 and CDR2 (germline): MDHEN, SYDVKM. In nucleotides, the CDR3 is TGTGCCAGCAGTCCGCCGGGGAGCTCCTACAATGAGCAGTTCTTC. Translation: CASSPPGSSYNEQFF.

This sequence joins TRBV29-1 and TRBJ1-1; 12 bases agree with TRBD1. From germline, CDR1 is SQVTM and CDR2 ANQGSEA. V was clipped by 7 bases and J by 4 bases; unmatched bases: 4. The CDR3 is 13 residues long. The CDR3 reads CSEGQGAFTEAFF. CDR3 bases: TGCAGCGAGGGACAGGGGGCGTTCACTGAAGCTTTCTTT.

V is TRBV18 and J is TRBJ1-2; 8 nucleotides agree with TRBD1. Germline CDR1 KGHSH, CDR2 LQKENI. The V and J ends lost 1 base and 13 bases, in that order; junction bases with no gene match: 5. This CDR3 is 12 amino acids long. This chain's CDR3 is CASSPRQGAPTF. DNA for the CDR3: TGTGCCAGCTCACCACGGCAGGGGGCCCCCACCTTC. Supplemented by reference TRBV18 and TRBJ1-2, the full variable domain reads NAGVMQNPRHLVRRRGQEARLRCSPMKGHSHVYWYRQLPEEGLKFMVYLQKENIIDESGMPKERFSAEFPKEGPSILRIQQVVRGDSAAYFCASSPRQGAPTFGSGTRLTVV.

V usage is TRBV5-4 and J usage is TRBJ1-2, with 10 bases fitting TRBD1. The J segment lost 7 bases and the V segment lost 5 bases, leaving 11 bases of the junction unmatched. CDR1 is SGHNT, CDR2 YYREEE, per germline (reference sequence). The CDR3 contains 15 residues. CDR3 nucleotides: TGTGCCAGCAGTCGGGACAGGGGAGGGCTTGGTGGCTACACCTTC. Translation: CASSRDRGGLGGYTF.

The rearrangement uses TRBV29-1 and TRBJ2-2, with no clear D. There are 13 residues in the CDR3. V lost 4 bases to trimming and J lost 0 bases, with 6 bases between them. Germline V gene sequence: CDR1 SQVTM, CDR2 ANQGSEA. CDR3 amino acids: CSVGSPNTGELFF. The DNA of the CDR3 is TGCAGCGTTGGTTCCCCGAACACCGGGGAGCTGTTTTTT.

The table lists this clone with a count of one. For the CDR3, the DNA is TGTGCCAGCAGATCTCAGGACTCCTACGAGCAGTACTTC. Translated: CASRSQDSYEQYF. The chain employs TRBV2 and TRBJ2-7; no clear D. V shed 6 bases and J shed 0 bases, with 9 bases lying between them. The germline CDR1 and CDR2 sequences are SNHLY and FYNNEI. This CDR3 has 13 residues.

In the case of this clone: The same CDR3 is also encoded by other DNA sequences in this sample. The V call is TRBV10-3, the J call TRBJ1-2; 7 positions match TRBD1. The CDR3 consists of 14 residues. V trimming: 1 base; J trimming: 8 bases; junction bases outside the gene matches: 7. The germline V gene has CDR1 ENHRY and CDR2 SYGVKD. Written as DNA, the CDR3 is TGTGCCATCAGTGAGTTAGCGACAGGGCAAGGCTACACCTTC. Translated, it gives CAISELATGQGYTF.